The present TCR beta chain was sequenced within a study of cytomegalovirus exposure and HLA in healthy donors (dated by TCRdb to 2016 to 2017). Concerning the study at large: In an earlier analysis of 587 of the donors, approximately 260 Gb of sequence data and 100 million or so unique TCR beta sequences from about 179 million T cells were reported. Donor age, sex, ethnicity and CMV serostatus were compiled together with the repertoire data. On average, roughly 240,000 unique TCR beta nucleotide sequences were sequenced per donor among a few hundred genotyped donors of the cohort, with roughly 18% of those sequences being non-productive. The aim of the study was to test whether cataloging public T cell receptors could identify signatures of past pathogen exposure. In an earlier analysis of 550 to 700 of the donors, high-throughput TCR beta sequencing was used to judge whether each TCR beta V gene segment behaved as functional or pseudogenic. A later analysis re-analyzed previously published TCR beta repertoires from 500 to 700 donors and added high-resolution HLA genotyping to study TCR occurrence patterns. The later analysis used no new phenotypic data to find candidate immune exposures, relying instead on TCR beta sequences and their occurrence across donors. A separate validation cohort of more than 100 different subjects was used in addition to the roughly 640-subject first cohort. To predict cytomegalovirus infection status, the study brought together high-throughput TCR immunosequencing, statistical association of individual TCRs with disease status, and machine learning. Genome-wide SNP genotypes for about three fifths of the roughly 670 donors were used in a later genetic analysis, which treated that subset as a discovery cohort. The genetic ancestry cluster associated with self-reported Caucasian donors included 81% of the roughly 380 genotyped donors. Typing coverage differed by locus: A, B, C, DRB1 and DQB1 were typed in roughly 629-630 donors, DQA1 in 500 to 550, DPA1 in over 600, and DPB1 in roughly 450. All discovery cohort repertoires had been generated using a single sequencing platform. An early release that covered fewer than 750 HLA-typed donors contained about 290 gigabases of sequencing data and 65 million to 100 million unique TCR sequences. HLA typing covered class I and class II loci at four-digit resolution. Five DR-DQ haplotypes were handled as single units for association and clustering because linkage in the cohort was strong. The T cell repertoires of around 730 subjects were profiled by immunosequencing and related to cytomegalovirus serostatus. Beyond this particular receptor, the publication reports: Because the 87-base-pair reads could not distinguish some IMGT-functional V segments, including TRBV6-2 and TRBV6-3, those segments were excluded. In a later analysis, the rate of TCR association differed among HLA loci, with DRB1 alleles having the most associated TCRs and HLA-C alleles having the fewest. The classifier was reported to diagnose cytomegalovirus status with high specificity and sensitivity in both the original and validation cohorts. A cluster of highly shared sequence variants was judged likely to represent a technical artifact of the sequencing pipeline. Broadly in line with IMGT annotations, most TCR beta V segments showed up in productive rearrangements about 87% or about 30% of the time in an earlier analysis of approximately 640 of the donors. Because HLA typing was missing for some donors at each locus, association tests included only the typed subset. In the study, around 150 TCR beta chains were listed as associated with cytomegalovirus. Compared with the approximately 670-donor mean, donors in an Asian-associated ancestry cluster had fewer N-insertions in productive TCRs, according to a later genetic analysis. Presence/absence analyses assumed roughly uniform sequencing depth across donors, an assumption that may not hold. Only TCR beta chains were sequenced in this cohort, and the absence of alpha or paired-chain data limited detectable features. A further reported finding was that TCR beta sequences accurately predicted the HLA-A and HLA-B alleles for most subjects in the first cohort. Most CMV-associated TCR beta chains appeared to be HLA-restricted in a later analysis, and the HLA associations seemed to be driven largely by CMV exposure. Strong co-occurrence of HLA alleles, especially DR and DQ, made assigning TCR associations to individual alleles difficult. In a later analysis, HLA-associated TCR beta chains showed more clonal expansion and lower generation probabilities than non-associated chains that were equally common. A later analysis associated roughly 17,000 TCR beta sequences with specific HLA alleles at a false discovery rate of 0.05. A few of the identified cytomegalovirus-associated TCR beta chains were confirmed in vitro to be specific for cytomegalovirus antigens. Correlated functional status among segregating V segments might be attributable to linkage disequilibrium, but an unknown experimental factor could not be ruled out. Most TCR sequences were observed very rarely across donors, whereas some public TCRs were present in many individuals. Approximately 16 rarely observed V segments, including chromosome 9 orphons, were excluded from the earlier analysis of about 610 of the donors because counts were too low. The authors suggested that the approach could potentially be generalized to other disease states and immunological phenotypes. Immune exposure information for the cohort was limited to CMV serostatus. A later analysis reported that several top co-occurrence clusters appeared linked to parvovirus B19, influenza, CMV and Epstein-Barr virus. An association between a missense DCLRE1C variant and V-gene and J-gene trimming of TCR beta chains was found in a later genetic analysis and replicated in an independent cohort.

The cohort comprised around 700 healthy bone marrow donors. All cohort members were sampled while nominally healthy, although unrecorded immune exposures were likely present. The donor was CMV seropositive and belonged to the group of about 290 seropositive cohort members. Each donor provided a peripheral blood sample, and peripheral blood mononuclear cells were used for TCR beta sequencing. Genomic DNA extraction from the blood cell samples was performed with the Qiagen DNeasy Blood Extraction Kit. V is pared back by 6 bases and J by 1 base, with 15 bases lying between the germline termini. The CDR3 measures 15 amino acids from cysteine to phenylalanine. This entry keeps only the CDR3 DNA: 45 bases, framed from base 1. CDR1 LNHDA and CDR2 SQIVND were looked up in the germline V gene (reference sequence). A word on this clone: Its specific antigen is unknown. No clone much larger than this one lies a single base away; base qualities are absent.

The library was prepared using the immunoSEQ multiplex PCR assay. A mixture of 60 forward primers for TCR Vbeta segments and 13 reverse primers for TCR Jbeta segments was used in the multiplex PCR. The CDR3 region of rearranged TCR beta genes was amplified from genomic DNA with a multiplex PCR assay. The Illumina HiSeq System was used to sequence the amplified TCR beta libraries as 87-base-pair reads. In the paper's pipeline: In a later analysis, some 80 million unique TCR beta chains were counted across the approximately 640 repertoires, and some 10 million of these chains were shared by at least two donors. To remove PCR and sequencing errors, raw reads were error-corrected and collapsed into unique sequences using a nearest-neighbor algorithm that merged closely related sequences. V, D and J gene segments were assigned by aligning CDR3 sequences to IMGT reference sequences. Each retained sequence needed at least a six-nucleotide match to both a V gene segment and a J gene segment. Rearrangements were called productive when the CDR3 lacked stop codons and stayed in frame with V and J; all others were non-productive. Following IMGT convention, CDR3 was defined as the stretch from the second conserved V-encoded cysteine up to the conserved J-encoded phenylalanine. The earlier analysis of more than 450 of the donors excluded sequences that lacked an unambiguous match to a single V gene segment. In an earlier analysis of more than 500 of the donors, a V segment was called functional when productive rearrangements were above 56.7%, and segregating when the standard deviation between donors exceeded 5%. A statistical classification framework was developed to diagnose cytomegalovirus status using the catalog of TCR beta chain sequences. In a later analysis, V and J genes were assigned by comparing TCR nucleotide sequences against IMGT/GENE-DB human TR gene sequences. In a later analysis, CDR3 sequences and most-parsimonious VDJ recombination scenarios were assigned using the TCRdist pipeline. In a later analysis, each TCR beta chain was defined by its CDR3 amino acid sequence together with its V-gene family, and reads without a unique V-gene family were excluded. In a later analysis, some 600 highly shared, low-generation-probability nucleotide sequences were removed to address suspected cross-contamination and a sequencing artifact. In a later analysis, a clonal expansion index for each public chain was calculated from normalized within-repertoire ranks of inferred template counts. In a later analysis, generation probabilities were computed with a VDJ recombination model fitted to out-of-frame rearrangements, and the resulting probabilities were checked against IGoR. Hypergeometric tests were used in a later analysis to score TCR-TCR, TCR-HLA and TCR-CMV co-occurrence, with a repertoire-size bias correction applied to the TCR pairs. False discovery rates were estimated in a later analysis by permuting HLA or CMV assignments 20 times. In a later analysis, co-occurring TCRs were grouped using DBSCAN, with TCRdist sequence similarity added in when clustering inside HLA-allele-positive subsets. Repertoires with fewer than 30,000 or more than 120,000 public chains were left out of co-occurrence clustering, as were five repertoires with anomalous nucleotide sharing. TCRdb stores this immuneACCESS table with in-frame sequences only. Part of the clones is absent; in the studies checked, under half of the shortfall reflects unresolved V genes, and no reason is known for the rest. D and trimming come from the DNA, and the V and J calls and clone size come from that table. This sample comprises under 200,000 clones, 82% of them detected only once. Roughly 10% of the sample is taken by the ten largest.

The clonotype comes from a man aged 50 or older in good health and CMV-seropositive. Sequenced: PBMCs. The chain couples TRBV19 to TRBJ1-2, with the D segment identity uncertain. The nucleotide sequence reads TGTGCCAGTAGCCTAATTTCGCGGTTTAACTATGGCTACACCTTC. It translates to CASSLISRFNYGYTF. This CDR3, with the reference TRBV19 and TRBJ1-2 proteins standing in past its ends, gives the full variable domain DGGITQSPKYLFRKEGQNVTLSCEQNLNHDAMYWYRQDPGQGLRLIYYSQIVNDFQKGDIAEGYSVSREKKESFPLTVTSAQKNPTAFYLCASSLISRFNYGYTFGSGTRLTVV.